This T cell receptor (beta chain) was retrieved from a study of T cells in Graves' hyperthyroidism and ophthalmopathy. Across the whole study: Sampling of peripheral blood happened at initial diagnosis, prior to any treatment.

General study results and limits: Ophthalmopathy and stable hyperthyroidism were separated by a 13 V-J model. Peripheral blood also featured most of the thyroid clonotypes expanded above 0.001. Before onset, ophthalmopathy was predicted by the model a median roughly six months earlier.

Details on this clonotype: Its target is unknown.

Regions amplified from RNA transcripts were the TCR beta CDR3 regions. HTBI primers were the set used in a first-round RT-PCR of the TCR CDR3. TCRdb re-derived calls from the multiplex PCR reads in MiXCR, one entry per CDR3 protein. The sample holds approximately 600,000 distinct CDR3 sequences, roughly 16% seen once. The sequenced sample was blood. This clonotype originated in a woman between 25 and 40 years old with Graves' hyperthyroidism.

CDR3 region: CASSPAGSGSSYNEQFF. The CDR3 coding sequence is TGTGCCAGCAGTCCCGCCGGGAGCGGCAGCTCCTACAATGAGCAGTTCTTC. This chain connects TRBV28 to TRBJ2-1; D is perhaps TRBD2 (6 bases). This CDR3 is built from 17 residues. V was clipped by 5 bases and J by 0 bases, with 17 bases between them. Germline V CDR1 and CDR2: MDHEN, SYDVKM.